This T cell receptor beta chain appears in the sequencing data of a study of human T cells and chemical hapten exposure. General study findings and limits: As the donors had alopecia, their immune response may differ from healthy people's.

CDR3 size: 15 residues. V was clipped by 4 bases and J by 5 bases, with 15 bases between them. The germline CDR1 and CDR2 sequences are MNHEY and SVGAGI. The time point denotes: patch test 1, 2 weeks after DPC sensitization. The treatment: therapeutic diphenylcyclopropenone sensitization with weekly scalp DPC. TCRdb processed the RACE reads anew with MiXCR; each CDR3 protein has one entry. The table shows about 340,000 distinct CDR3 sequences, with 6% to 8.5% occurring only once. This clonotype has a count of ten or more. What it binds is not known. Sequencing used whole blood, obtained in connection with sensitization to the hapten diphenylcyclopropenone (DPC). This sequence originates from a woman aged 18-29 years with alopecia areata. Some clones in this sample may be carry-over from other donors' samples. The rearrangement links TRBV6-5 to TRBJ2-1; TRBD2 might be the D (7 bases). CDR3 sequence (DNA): TGTGCCAGCAGTTTTCGGGGGGCTCTGAACAATGAGCAGTTCTTC. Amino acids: CASSFRGALNNEQFF.